The entry below describes one T cell receptor (beta chain). What it binds is not known. This CDR3 is built from 12 residues. V lost 6 bases to trimming and J lost 7 bases; unmatched junction nucleotides: 2. It was with a sample-barcoded 5' primer and a J-beta primer mix that a second PCR of about 7 to 12 cycles was run. TCRdb reprocessed the 5' RACE reads via MiXCR and lists one record per CDR3 protein. This table holds 1.5 million to 2 million distinct CDR3 sequences, 34% found once. The data were obtained in a study of blood T cells in healthy people across ages. The study, taken as a whole, reports: Estimates of diversity drawn from one million T cells were considered underestimates. Possibly confounding the expanded clonotype changes was the fact that donor CMV status was unknown. Strong correlation linked observed beta diversity and percent naive T cells. Long-lived donors carried more naive CD4+ cells and greater diversity than aged donors.

The sample taken for sequencing was blood. This receptor was obtained from a woman aged 25 to 39 in good health. This chain joins TRBV12-3 or TRBV12-4 and TRBJ1-4; TRBD1 matches at 7 bases. CDR3 DNA sequence: TGTGCCAGCAGCCGGGACAGTGAAAAACTGTTTTTT. This sequence encodes CASSRDSEKLFF.